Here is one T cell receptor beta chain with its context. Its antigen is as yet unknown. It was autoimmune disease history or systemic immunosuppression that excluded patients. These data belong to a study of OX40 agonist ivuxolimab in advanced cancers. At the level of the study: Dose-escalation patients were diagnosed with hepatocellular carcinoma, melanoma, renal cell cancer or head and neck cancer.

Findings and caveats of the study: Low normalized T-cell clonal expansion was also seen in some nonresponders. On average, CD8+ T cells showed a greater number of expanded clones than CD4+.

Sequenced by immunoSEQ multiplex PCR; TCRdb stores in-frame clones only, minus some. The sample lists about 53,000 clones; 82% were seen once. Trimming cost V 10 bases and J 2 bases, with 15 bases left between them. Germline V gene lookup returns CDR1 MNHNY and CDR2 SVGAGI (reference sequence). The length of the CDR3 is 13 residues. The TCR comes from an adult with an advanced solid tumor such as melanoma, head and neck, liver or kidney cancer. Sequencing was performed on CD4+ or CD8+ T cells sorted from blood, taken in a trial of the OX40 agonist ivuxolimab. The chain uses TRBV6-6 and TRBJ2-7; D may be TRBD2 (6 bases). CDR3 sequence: CATSGSLTYEQYF. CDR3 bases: TGTGCCACCAGCGGGTCGCTTACCTACGAGCAGTACTTC.